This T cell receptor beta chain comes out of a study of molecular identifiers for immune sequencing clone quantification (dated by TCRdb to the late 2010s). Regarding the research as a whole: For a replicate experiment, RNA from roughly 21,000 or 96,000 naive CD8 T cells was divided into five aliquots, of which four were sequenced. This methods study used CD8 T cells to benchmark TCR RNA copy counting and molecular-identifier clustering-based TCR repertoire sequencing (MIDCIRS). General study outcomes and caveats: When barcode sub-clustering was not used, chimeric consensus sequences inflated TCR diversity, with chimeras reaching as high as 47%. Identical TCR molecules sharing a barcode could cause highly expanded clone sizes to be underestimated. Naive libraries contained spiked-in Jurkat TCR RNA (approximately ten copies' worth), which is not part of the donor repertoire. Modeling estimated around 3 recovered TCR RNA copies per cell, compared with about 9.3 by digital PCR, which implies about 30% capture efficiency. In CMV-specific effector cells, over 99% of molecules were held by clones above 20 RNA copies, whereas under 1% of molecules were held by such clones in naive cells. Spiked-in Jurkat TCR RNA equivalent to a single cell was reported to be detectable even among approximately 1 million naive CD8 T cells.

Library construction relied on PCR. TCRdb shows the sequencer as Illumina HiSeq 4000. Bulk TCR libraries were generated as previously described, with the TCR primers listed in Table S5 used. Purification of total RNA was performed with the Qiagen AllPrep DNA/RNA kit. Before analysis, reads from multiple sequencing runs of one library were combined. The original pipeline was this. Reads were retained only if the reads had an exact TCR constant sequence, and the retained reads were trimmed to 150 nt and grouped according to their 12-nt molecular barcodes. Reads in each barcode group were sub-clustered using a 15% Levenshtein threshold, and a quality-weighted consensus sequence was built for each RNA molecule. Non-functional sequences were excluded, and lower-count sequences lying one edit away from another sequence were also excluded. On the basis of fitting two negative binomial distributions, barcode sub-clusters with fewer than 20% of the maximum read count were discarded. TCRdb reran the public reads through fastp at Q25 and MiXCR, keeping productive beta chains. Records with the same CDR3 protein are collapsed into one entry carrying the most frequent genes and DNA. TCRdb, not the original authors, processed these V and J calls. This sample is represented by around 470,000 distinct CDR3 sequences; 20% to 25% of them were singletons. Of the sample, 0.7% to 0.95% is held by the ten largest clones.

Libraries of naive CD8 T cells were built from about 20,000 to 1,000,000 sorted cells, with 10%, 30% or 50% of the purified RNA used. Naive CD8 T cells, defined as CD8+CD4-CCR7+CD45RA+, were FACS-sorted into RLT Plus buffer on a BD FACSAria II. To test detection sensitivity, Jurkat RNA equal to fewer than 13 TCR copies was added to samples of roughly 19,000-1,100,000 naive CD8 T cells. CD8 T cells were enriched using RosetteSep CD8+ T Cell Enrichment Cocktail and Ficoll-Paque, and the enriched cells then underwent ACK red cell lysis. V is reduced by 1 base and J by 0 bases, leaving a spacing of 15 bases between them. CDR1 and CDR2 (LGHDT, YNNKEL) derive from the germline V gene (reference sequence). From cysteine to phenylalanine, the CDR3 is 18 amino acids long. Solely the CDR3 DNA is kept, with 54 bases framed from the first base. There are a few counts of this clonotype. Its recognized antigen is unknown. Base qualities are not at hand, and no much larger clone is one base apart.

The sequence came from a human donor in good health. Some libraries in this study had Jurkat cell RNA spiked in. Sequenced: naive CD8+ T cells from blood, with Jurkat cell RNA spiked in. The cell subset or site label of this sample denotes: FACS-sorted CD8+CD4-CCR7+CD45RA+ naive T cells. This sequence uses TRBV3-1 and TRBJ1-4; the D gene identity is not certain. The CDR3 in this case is CASSQVTQKIATNEKLFF. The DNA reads TGTGCCAGCAGCCAAGTTACACAGAAAATTGCAACTAATGAAAAACTGTTTTTT.